These 27 T cell receptor beta chains share one sample of origin, sequenced in a study of response to subunit inactivated influenza vaccine (dated by TCRdb to 2016 to 2019). The protocol used for the library was RT-PCR. The listed sequencing device is Illumina HiSeq 2500. TCRdb's own reprocessing of the public reads used fastp at Q25 and MiXCR and kept productive beta chains. Every distinct CDR3 protein forms one entry, paired with its most common genes and DNA. The sample table holds 800,000 or so distinct CDR3 sequences, of which 20% to 25% were seen once. More than 8.5% of the sample is held by the ten biggest clonotypes. The sample here was PBMCs from blood, taken 4 to 6 days after vaccination. These receptors all come from a man aged 50 to 59 who received an inactivated influenza vaccine. Donor details come from another sample of the same person, matched by shared clones.

The chain carries TRBV12-3 or TRBV12-4 and TRBJ1-5, with D hard to call. V lost 3 bases to trimming and J lost 6 bases, with 9 bases between them. CDR3 length: 13 amino acids. CDR3 coding DNA: TGTGCCAGCAGTTTCGAGGAGCGTCAGCCCCAGCATTTT. Protein: CASSFEERQPQHF.

The genes are TRBV4-1 and TRBJ2-3; 9 bases align to TRBD2. Trimming at V came to 0 bases and at J to 1 base, leaving 5 bases not matched to a gene. This CDR3 contains 17 residues. Looked up from germline, CDR1 is MGHRA and CDR2 is YSYEKL. This CDR3 reads CASSQEPGLAGTDTQYF. CDR3 DNA sequence: TGCGCCAGCAGCCAAGAGCCGGGACTAGCAGGCACAGATACGCAGTATTTT.

This chain joins TRBV6-1 and TRBJ2-5; D is perhaps TRBD2 (5 bases). This CDR3 region has 14 residues. Germline assignment: CDR1 MNHNS and CDR2 SASEGT. V lost 9 bases and J lost 5, with 19 bases in between. DNA for the CDR3: TGTGCCAGTGGGAGATTAGCGACGACGGAGACCCAGTACTTC. It translates to CASGRLATTETQYF.

This chain uses TRBV30 with TRBJ1-1; D is ambiguous. The CDR3 is 12 residues long. Trimming removed 0 bases from V and 5 bases from J, with 7 bases in between. CDR1 is GTSNPN and CDR2 is SVGIG in the germline V gene (reference sequence). The CDR3 DNA reads TGTGCCTGGAGTGTTAGTCGGACTGAAGCTTTCTTT. Residues: CAWSVSRTEAFF.

V is TRBV15 and J is TRBJ2-1; perhaps TRBD2 as D (5 bases). From germline, CDR1 is LNHNV and CDR2 YYDKDF (reference sequence). The V and J ends lost 0 bases and 5 bases respectively, with 14 bases between them. The CDR3 covers 16 residues. The CDR3 loop reads CATSREALAPHNEQFF. CDR3 in DNA: TGTGCCACCAGCAGAGAGGCTCTAGCCCCGCACAATGAGCAGTTCTTC.

This clonotype showed up many times. The chain links TRBV5-1 to TRBJ2-3; D gene ambiguous. The V end was cut by 2 bases, the J end by 3 bases, with 10 bases between. The CDR3 extends over 14 amino acids. Looked up from germline, CDR1 is SGHRS and CDR2 is YFSETQ. The CDR3 DNA is TGCGCCAGCAGCTTAGGCAGGCCTACAGATACGCAGTATTTT. This encodes CASSLGRPTDTQYF.

V and J are TRBV2 and TRBJ2-1; TRBD2 aligns across 9 bases. CDR1 is SNHLY and CDR2 is FYNNEI in the germline V gene. The trim removed 8 bases at V and 8 bases at J, leaving 13 bases unmatched. This CDR3 is built from 15 residues. The CDR3 DNA reads TGTGCCAGCTCCCTTCTGCGGGGGGGGCCCCATGAGCAGTTCTTC. This encodes CASSLLRGGPHEQFF.

Only a few counts were recorded for this clonotype. This chain connects TRBV4-1 to TRBJ2-5; 7 nucleotides line up with TRBD2. CDR1 MGHRA and CDR2 YSYEKL come from the germline V gene. The V and J ends lost 5 bases and 5 bases, in that order; junction bases with no gene match: 17. There are 17 residues in the CDR3. The CDR3 spells CASSRSGGRGGQETQYF. The CDR3 coding sequence is TGCGCCAGCAGCAGAAGTGGTGGAAGGGGAGGGCAGGAGACCCAGTACTTC.

This clonotype was detected a few times. This chain uses TRBV6-6 with TRBJ1-6; D unresolved. Germline loops: CDR1 MNHNY, CDR2 SVGAGI (reference sequence). Trimming took off 7 bases at V and 11 bases at J, with 9 bases between the two ends. The CDR3 loop spans 11 amino acids. CDR3 amino acids: CASIPRTPLHF. CDR3 in DNA: TGTGCCAGCATTCCCCGGACACCCCTCCACTTT.

This clonotype was counted between two and nine times. The chain employs TRBV29-1 and TRBJ2-1; D tentatively fits TRBD1 or TRBD2 (5 bases each). The germline gives CDR1 SQVTM, CDR2 ANQGSEA. Trimming removed 4 bases from V and 8 bases from J, with 9 bases in between. The CDR3 runs to 11 residues. CDR3 in amino acids: CSVVLGDEQFF. CDR3 coding DNA: TGCAGCGTTGTTCTGGGGGATGAGCAGTTCTTC.

This clonotype was seen once. The gene calls are TRBV10-2 and TRBJ1-1, with unresolved D. The germline V gene encodes CDR1 WSHSY and CDR2 SAAADI. V lost 5 bases and J lost 1, with 8 bases in between. The CDR3 sequence is 13 residues long. As DNA, the CDR3 is TGCGCCAGCAGTCGGAAGGCGAACACTGAAGCTTTCTTT. Translating it yields CASSRKANTEAFF.

The rearrangement links TRBV11-2 to TRBJ2-4, with 12 bases lining up with TRBD1. CDR1 is SGHAT, CDR2 FQNNGV, per germline. This CDR3 has 15 amino acids. V was clipped by 5 bases and J by 8 bases; unmatched bases: 7. The CDR3 bases are TGTGCCAGCAGCCAAGGGACAGGGGGCTTGGACATTCAGTACTTC. It specifies CASSQGTGGLDIQYF.

This clonotype has more than one count but fewer than ten. The chain uses TRBV4-1 and TRBJ1-6, with D possibly matching TRBD1 (5 bases). The CDR3 sequence is 14 residues long. CDR1 MGHRA and CDR2 YSYEKL come from the germline V gene. The ends were cut back, 4 bases at V and 7 bases at J, with 11 bases in the middle. The CDR3 reads CASSLRRGNSPLHF. DNA for the CDR3: TGCGCCAGCAGCCTCAGACGGGGCAATTCACCCCTCCACTTT.

The chain employs TRBV2 and TRBJ1-1, with D perhaps matching TRBD1 (5 bases). The CDR3 is 13 amino acids. V lost 7 bases and J 5 bases, leaving 14 bases between the germline ends. Germline CDR1 reads SNHLY; CDR2 reads FYNNEI. CDR3 sequence (DNA): TGTGCCAGCAATCGGGACGGGAAAACTGAAGCTTTCTTT. It translates to CASNRDGKTEAFF.

This clonotype was detected a few times. The genes are TRBV20-1 and TRBJ1-2; TRBD1 is a possible D gene (6 bases). Germline assignment: CDR1 DFQATT and CDR2 SNEGSKA (reference sequence). CDR3 length: 14 amino acids. V lost 3 bases and J 7 bases, leaving 18 bases between the germline ends. The CDR3 loop reads CSARGLSGGFGYTF. CDR3 nucleotides: TGCAGTGCTAGGGGTTTATCGGGGGGCTTTGGCTACACCTTC.

This clonotype was detected many times. The chain combines TRBV20-1 with TRBJ2-7; 8 nucleotides match TRBD1. CDR3 length: 16 residues. Germline CDR1 and CDR2: DFQATT and SNEGSKA (reference sequence). The V segment lost 3 bases and the J segment 0 bases; nucleotides outside the gene matches: 10. This CDR3 is CSARDLQGASSYEQYF. The CDR3 nucleotides are TGCAGTGCTAGGGACCTTCAGGGGGCTTCCTCCTACGAGCAGTACTTC.

This clonotype came up a few times. The chain employs TRBV29-1 and TRBJ2-7; TRBD2 agrees at 9 bases. The germline V gene has CDR1 SQVTM and CDR2 ANQGSEA. This CDR3 is 15 amino acids long. Trimming cost V 6 bases and J 2 bases; bases outside gene matches: 11. CDR3 amino acids: CSVAPGAGGPYEQYF. The CDR3 DNA follows: TGCAGCGTCGCACCTGGTGCGGGAGGGCCCTACGAGCAGTACTTC.

The chain carries TRBV27 and TRBJ2-3; 9 bases agree with TRBD2. The CDR3 has 15 residues. From germline, CDR1 is MNHEY and CDR2 SMNVEV (reference sequence). The V segment lost 8 bases and the J segment 3 bases; nucleotides outside the gene matches: 9. CDR3 sequence (DNA): TGTGCCAGCGAAGCCGGGACTAGCTCTACAGATACGCAGTATTTT. Its translation: CASEAGTSSTDTQYF.

The genes are TRBV7-2 and TRBJ2-7, with 7 bases aligning to TRBD2. V lost 5 bases, J lost 0 bases, and 7 bases stayed unmatched. The CDR3 loop spans 15 amino acids. Looked up from germline, CDR1 is SGHTA and CDR2 is FQGNSA. The DNA of the CDR3 is TGTGCCAGCAGCCCCGGGGGGTCAGTCTCCTACGAGCAGTACTTC. This codes for CASSPGGSVSYEQYF.

The chain couples TRBV29-1 to TRBJ2-5, with D hard to call. Germline CDR1 reads SQVTM; CDR2 reads ANQGSEA. CDR3 length equals 13 residues. The V and J ends lost 4 bases and 5 bases respectively, with 14 bases between them. CDR3 protein: CSVGFSLGETQYF. The CDR3 DNA is TGCAGCGTTGGTTTTTCCCTGGGGGAGACCCAGTACTTC.

The chain recombines TRBV12-3 or TRBV12-4 with TRBJ2-2; 9 bases align to TRBD1. V shed 6 bases, J shed 2 bases, and the junction held 7 bases outside the gene matches. The length of the CDR3 is 16 residues. This CDR3 reads CASRKQGALNTGELFF. CDR3 DNA: TGTGCCAGCAGGAAACAGGGGGCGCTTAACACCGGGGAGCTGTTTTTT.

The CDR3 sequence is CASSPPRGRADTQYF. The CDR3 DNA is TGTGCCAGCAGTCCTCCCCGGGGGAGGGCAGATACGCAGTATTTT. The V gene is TRBV12-3 or TRBV12-4, the J gene TRBJ2-3; 7 nucleotides match TRBD2. The V and J ends lost 5 bases and 4 bases, in that order; junction bases with no gene match: 9. CDR3 length equals 15 residues.

The chain couples TRBV7-9 to TRBJ2-7; 8 bases fit TRBD2. Trimming at V came to 0 bases and at J to 2 bases, leaving 3 bases not matched to a gene. The CDR3 runs 15 residues. Germline V CDR1 and CDR2: SEHNR, FQNEAQ (reference sequence). The CDR3, as DNA: TGTGCCAGCAGCTTAGCAGCCGGGAGGGCCTACGAGCAGTACTTC. Amino acids: CASSLAAGRAYEQYF.

This clonotype has only a few counts. The V gene is TRBV24-1, the J gene TRBJ2-1; 10 bases agree with TRBD1. Germline assignment: CDR1 KGHDR and CDR2 SFDVKD. J lost 5 bases, V lost 9 bases, and 3 bases had no gene match. The CDR3 spans 13 residues. In DNA, the CDR3 is TGTGCCACCGGGACAGGGGTTAACAATGAGCAGTTCTTC. Residues: CATGTGVNNEQFF.

The chain has TRBV6-1 and TRBJ2-3; 7 nucleotides line up with TRBD2. Germline CDR1 is MNHNS and CDR2 is SASEGT. Unmatched junction bases numbered 7, after V lost 4 bases and J lost 3 bases. There are 15 residues in the CDR3. CDR3 residues: CASSGSAGVTDTQYF. CDR3 coding DNA: TGTGCCAGCAGTGGAAGTGCGGGAGTAACAGATACGCAGTATTTT.

Only a few counts were recorded for this clonotype. The chain employs TRBV20-1 and TRBJ1-2; a possible D gene is TRBD1 (5 bases). This CDR3 region has 16 residues. Germline V gene sequence: CDR1 DFQATT, CDR2 SNEGSKA (reference sequence). V dropped 1 base and J dropped 3 bases, with 18 bases sitting between them. CDR3 amino acids: CSARAGGYFAYYGYTF. In DNA form, the CDR3 reads TGCAGTGCTAGAGCGGGGGGGTATTTTGCGTACTATGGCTACACCTTC.

This clonotype occurred a few times. The chain recombines TRBV4-1 with TRBJ2-2, with 10 nucleotides matching TRBD1. Germline trimming cut 2 bases from V and 4 bases from J; bases unmatched to any gene: 7. The germline V gene encodes CDR1 MGHRA and CDR2 YSYEKL. The CDR3 runs to 17 residues. The CDR3 sequence: CASSQPRQGAITGELFF. The CDR3 coding sequence is TGCGCCAGCAGCCAACCGCGACAGGGGGCGATCACCGGGGAGCTGTTTTTT.